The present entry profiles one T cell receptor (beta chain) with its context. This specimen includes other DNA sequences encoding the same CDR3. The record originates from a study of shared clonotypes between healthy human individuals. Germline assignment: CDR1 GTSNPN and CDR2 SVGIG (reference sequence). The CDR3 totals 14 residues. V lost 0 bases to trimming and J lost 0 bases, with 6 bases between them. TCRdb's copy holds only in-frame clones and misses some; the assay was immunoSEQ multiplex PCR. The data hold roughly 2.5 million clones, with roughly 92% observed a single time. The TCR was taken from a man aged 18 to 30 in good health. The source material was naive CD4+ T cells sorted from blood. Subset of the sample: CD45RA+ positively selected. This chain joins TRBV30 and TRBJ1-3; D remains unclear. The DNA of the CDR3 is TGTGCCTGGAGTGTACAGTCCTCTGGAAACACCATATATTTT. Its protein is CAWSVQSSGNTIYF.